These 10 T cell receptor beta chains came from one sample sequenced in a study of T cell responses to AZD1222 COVID-19 vaccine. Here immunoSEQ multiplex PCR was the method, and the copy in TCRdb shows in-frame clones only, minus some. The table has about 82,000 clones, 85% to 95% seen once. The sample in question was peripheral blood, obtained on day 0 of AZD1222 vaccination. The receptors were gathered from an adult in good health.

This chain links TRBV10-1 with TRBJ2-3; TRBD2 matches at 14 bases. Per germline, CDR1 WNHNN and CDR2 SYGVQD (reference sequence). J was trimmed by 5 bases and V by 4 bases; bases with no gene match: 5. The CDR3 has 16 residues. CDR3 protein: CASSVLTSGGEDTQYF. In DNA form, the CDR3 reads TGCGCCAGCAGTGTTTTGACTAGCGGGGGGGAAGATACGCAGTATTTT.

The gene calls are TRBV18 and TRBJ2-3; D is unclear. CDR1 is KGHSH and CDR2 is LQKENI in the germline V gene. Trimming took off 6 bases at V and 2 bases at J, with 9 bases between the two ends. This CDR3 has 13 amino acids. The CDR3 coding sequence is TGTGCCAGCTCGGGCTATTCCACAGATACGCAGTATTTT. It is translated as CASSGYSTDTQYF.

CDR3: CASSQGGSHSYEQYF. For the CDR3, the DNA is TGCGCCAGCAGCCAAGGGGGCAGCCACTCCTACGAGCAGTACTTC. V is TRBV4-1 and J is TRBJ2-7; perhaps TRBD1 as D (5 bases). Trimming left V 1 base short and J 0 bases short, with 10 bases between. The CDR3 has 15 residues. The V gene's germline CDR1 is MGHRA and CDR2 YSYEKL.

CDR3 loop: CASSQGWANEKLFF. The CDR3 coding sequence is TGCGCCAGCTCCCAGGGGTGGGCTAATGAAAAACTGTTTTTT. This sequence joins TRBV5-1 and TRBJ1-4; D is perhaps TRBD1 (6 bases). Germline V gene lookup returns CDR1 SGHRS and CDR2 YFSETQ. V lost 7 bases, J lost 3 bases, and 13 bases lay in between. The CDR3 totals 14 residues.

This clone was seen more than once but under ten times. The V gene is TRBV6-5, the J gene TRBJ1-1; no definite D call. V lost 0 bases to trimming and J lost 5 bases, with 10 bases between them. Per the germline V gene, CDR1 is MNHEY and CDR2 is SVGAGI. This CDR3 is 14 amino acids long. The CDR3 DNA is TGTGCCAGCAGTTACTCGAATGGTCGAACTGAAGCTTTCTTT. Translating gives CASSYSNGRTEAFF.

The rearrangement joins TRBV6-5 to TRBJ1-2, with 8 bases identical to TRBD1. Germline CDR1 MNHEY, CDR2 SVGAGI. There are 15 residues in the CDR3. J gave up 2 bases and V 6 bases, and 8 bases lay outside the gene matches. CDR3 nucleotide sequence: TGTGCCAGCAGCCCCGGACAGGGTAACAACTATGGCTACACCTTC. This sequence encodes CASSPGQGNNYGYTF.

The chain carries TRBV10-3 and TRBJ1-5; TRBD1 matches at 7 bases. The CDR3 consists of 12 residues. Germline loops: CDR1 ENHRY, CDR2 SYGVKD. J was trimmed by 6 bases and V by 10 bases; bases with no gene match: 6. CDR3 coding DNA: TGTGCCACCAGGGGGTCAGGTCAGCCCCAGCATTTT. Protein product: CATRGSGQPQHF.

The chain has TRBV7-3 and TRBJ2-2, with TRBD1 identical over 7 bases. CDR1 is SGHTA, CDR2 FQGTGA, per germline. The CDR3 is 15 residues long. With 5 bases clipped from V and 3 bases from J, the junction kept 6 bases outside the gene matches. CDR3: CASSQTGADTGELFF. The CDR3 nucleotides are TGTGCCAGCAGCCAAACAGGGGCGGACACCGGGGAGCTGTTTTTT.

The chain links TRBV19 to TRBJ1-1; TRBD1 might be the D (5 bases). Germline V gene lookup returns CDR1 LNHDA and CDR2 SQIVND (reference sequence). The CDR3 sequence is 12 residues long. V shed 7 bases and J shed 7 bases, with 13 bases lying between them. CDR3: CASTIGGFEAFF. The CDR3 DNA sequence: TGTGCCAGTACCATTGGGGGTTTTGAAGCTTTCTTT.

The V gene is TRBV5-6, the J gene TRBJ2-1; 7 bases are a match to TRBD2. The CDR3 runs to 15 residues. Unmatched junction bases numbered 7, after V lost 5 bases and J lost 2 bases. From germline, CDR1 is SGHDT and CDR2 YYEEEE. The CDR3 sequence is CASRGEGIPYNEQFF. CDR3 nucleotides: TGTGCCAGCAGGGGGGAGGGGATACCCTACAATGAGCAGTTCTTC.